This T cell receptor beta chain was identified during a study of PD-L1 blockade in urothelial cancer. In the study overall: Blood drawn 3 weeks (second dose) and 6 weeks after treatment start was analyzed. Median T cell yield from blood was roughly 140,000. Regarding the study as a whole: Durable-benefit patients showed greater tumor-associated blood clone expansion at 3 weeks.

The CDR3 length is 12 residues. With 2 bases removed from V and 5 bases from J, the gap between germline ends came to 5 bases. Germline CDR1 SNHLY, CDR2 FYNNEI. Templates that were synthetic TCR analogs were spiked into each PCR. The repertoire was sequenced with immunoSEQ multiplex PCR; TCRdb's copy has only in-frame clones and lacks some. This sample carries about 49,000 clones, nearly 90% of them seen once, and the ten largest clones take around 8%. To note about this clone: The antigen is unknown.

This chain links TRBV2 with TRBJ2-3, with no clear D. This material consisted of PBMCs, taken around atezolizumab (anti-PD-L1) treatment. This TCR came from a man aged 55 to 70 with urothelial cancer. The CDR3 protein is CASSEWRDTQYF. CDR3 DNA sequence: TGTGCCAGCAGTGAATGGAGAGATACGCAGTATTTT.